This TCR beta chain was retrieved from a study of T cell repertoires in cytomegalovirus infection. Study context: Public TCR beta signatures marked donors with CMV infection and the matching HLA. Study-level findings and limits: In two of eight donors, the top clonotype was HLA-C-restricted CMV-specific.

One entry per CDR3 protein, called by TCRdb with MiXCR from the reads. The sample shows more than 650,000 distinct CDR3 sequences, approximately 40% of them seen only once. In regard to this clonotype: Its target is not known.

The V gene's germline CDR1 is DFQATT and CDR2 SNEGSKA (reference sequence). The junction had 14 bases not matched to a gene; V was cut back by 6 bases and J by 7 bases. This CDR3 is built from 15 residues. Sequenced material: PBMCs. The TCR sequence derives from a human donor in good health (CMV status not recorded). Some clones in this sample may be carry-over from other donors' samples. The J gene is TRBJ2-7, the V gene TRBV20-1; 11 nucleotides align to TRBD2. CDR3 coding DNA: TGCAGTGCCGGGACTAGCGGAGCAGCATCTCAAGAGCAGTACTTC. Translated: CSAGTSGAASQEQYF.